This T cell receptor (beta chain) was documented in a study of blood T cell repertoires in COVID-19. Patients in Seattle were enrolled during active infection, then followed longitudinally. This CDR3 contains 17 residues. CDR1 and CDR2 (germline): SGHTA, FQGNSA. V gave up 4 bases and J gave up 3 bases; unmatched junction bases: 9. Some clones are missing from TCRdb's copy, which holds only in-frame ones; the method was immunoSEQ multiplex PCR. The profile shows about 180,000 clones, 81% of them singletons. In its sample, this clone was seen once. The TCR comes from an elderly woman with COVID-19, enrolled during active disease. J is TRBJ2-3 and V is TRBV7-2; 11 bases map to TRBD2. Sequenced material: peripheral blood. The CDR3 here is CASSSLVAGGLTDTQYF. CDR3 DNA: TGTGCCAGCAGCTCATTGGTAGCGGGGGGGCTTACAGATACGCAGTATTTT.